The 14 T cell receptor beta chains given below trace back to one sample, sequenced in a study of blood T cells in healthy people across ages (dated by TCRdb to the mid-2010s). Library preparation was by 5' RACE. Sequencing instrument: Illumina HiSeq 2500. A second PCR of about 6 to 12 cycles was run with a J-beta primer mix and a sample-barcoded 5' primer. TCRdb reprocessed the public reads (quality trimming at Q25 with fastp, clone calling with MiXCR) and kept in-frame beta chains. One record per CDR3 amino acid sequence lists the most common genes and DNA. Here the sample has around 1,500,000 distinct CDR3 sequences; approximately 28% occur a single time. The top ten clonotypes cover roughly 8% of the sample. The sample consisted of blood. The receptors were sampled from a woman in her thirties in good health.

The genes are TRBV27 and TRBJ1-5; TRBD1 aligns across 7 bases. V lost 8 bases and J lost 4; bases outside the gene matches: 11. The CDR3 runs 15 residues. CDR1 is MNHEY, CDR2 SMNVEV, per germline (reference sequence). The CDR3 DNA reads TGTGCCAGCCGAAAGAACCGGGACAGAAATCAGCCCCAGCATTTT. It specifies CASRKNRDRNQPQHF.

This clonotype was counted a few times. The CDR3 DNA reads TGTGCCAGCAGTTATAAGGGATCGGAAAGCTACGAGCAGTACTTC. Residues: CASSYKGSESYEQYF. This chain links TRBV6-6 with TRBJ2-7; D is uncertain. The CDR3 extends over 15 amino acids. V was clipped by 3 bases and J by 3 bases, with 15 bases between them. Germline CDR1 reads MNHNY; CDR2 reads SVGAGI (reference sequence).

Concerning this clonotype itself: The germline gene is not matched at one end of the junction; a read error may be the cause. V usage is TRBV12-3 or TRBV12-4 and J usage is TRBJ1-1; D is undetermined. The CDR3 is made up of 15 amino acids. CDR3: CASSFSPGMNTEAFF. The CDR3 coding sequence is TGTGCCAGCAGTTTCTCCCCTGGGATGAACACCGAAGCTTTCTTT.

The chain combines TRBV5-1 with TRBJ1-1; D gene ambiguous. This CDR3 contains 17 residues. Germline CDR1 and CDR2: SGHRS and YFSETQ. Trimming removed 0 bases from V and 1 base from J, with 16 bases in between. Here the CDR3 reads CASSLGSGVMGNTEAFF. The CDR3 DNA is TGCGCCAGCAGCTTGGGTTCCGGGGTGATGGGGAACACTGAAGCTTTCTTT. The complete variable domain, with remaining parts taken from reference TRBV5-1 and TRBJ1-1, reads KAGVTQTPRYLIKTRGQQVTLSCSPISGHRSVSWYQQTPGQGLQFLFEYFSETQRNKGNFPGRFSGRQFSNSRSEMNVSTLELGDSALYLCASSLGSGVMGNTEAFFGQGTRLTVV.

This clonotype was counted ten times or more. The chain combines TRBV29-1 with TRBJ2-7; 9 nucleotides match TRBD1. J gave up 3 bases and V 5 bases, and 8 bases lay outside the gene matches. This CDR3 contains 14 residues. Germline lookup yields CDR1 SQVTM and CDR2 ANQGSEA. This CDR3 reads CSVYLTGGFYEQYF. CDR3 nucleotides: TGCAGCGTTTATCTGACAGGGGGGTTCTACGAGCAGTACTTC.

V is TRBV6-2 or TRBV6-3 and J is TRBJ1-5; no clear D gene. The CDR3 covers 15 residues. V dropped 0 bases and J dropped 2 bases, with 8 bases sitting between them. In germline, CDR1 is MNHEY, CDR2 SVGEGT. The CDR3 spells CASSYSARGNQPQHF. CDR3 nucleotide sequence: TGTGCCAGCAGTTACTCCGCCCGGGGCAATCAGCCCCAGCATTTT.

Concerning this clonotype itself: This sequence may be a read error, since a much larger clone differs from it by one base. The chain is built from TRBV5-1 and TRBJ2-5, with D hard to call. There are 14 residues in the CDR3. V lost 4 bases and J lost 1, with 11 bases in between. CDR1 is SGHRS, CDR2 YFSETQ, per germline. The CDR3 loop reads CASSTATLQETQYF. CDR3 sequence (DNA): TGCGCCAGCAGCACGGCAACCCTCCAAGAGACCCAGTACTTC.

Of note for this clonotype: Since a much larger clone is just one base distant, this may be a read error. The chain is built from TRBV10-3 and TRBJ2-1; no clear D. The CDR3 has 14 residues. In germline, CDR1 is ENHRY, CDR2 SYGVKD. Here the CDR3 reads CAISEGPNHNERFF. The CDR3 region has the DNA TGTGCCATCAGTGAGGGTCCCAACCACAATGAGCGGTTCTTC.

The rearrangement uses TRBV5-1 and TRBJ2-1, with 10 positions matching TRBD1. The CDR3 loop spans 17 amino acids. V gave up 0 bases and J gave up 7 bases; unmatched junction bases: 10. Per germline, CDR1 SGHRS and CDR2 YFSETQ. The CDR3 region has the DNA TGCGCCAGCAGCTTGGTAAAAGGGACAGGGGTACAGAATGAGCAGTTCTTC. It yields the protein CASSLVKGTGVQNEQFF.

This clonotype came up a few times. The chain combines TRBV12-3 or TRBV12-4 with TRBJ2-3, with TRBD1 identical over 7 bases. Losses at the gene ends were 3 bases for V and 1 base for J; bases not matched to a gene: 4. The length of the CDR3 is 15 residues. The CDR3 DNA reads as TGTGCCAGCAGTTTGGCTCAGGGGGGCACAGATACGCAGTATTTT. Residues: CASSLAQGGTDTQYF.

This clonotype occurred a few times. The gene calls are TRBV29-1 and TRBJ1-1; D is unresolved. The length of the CDR3 is 14 residues. The V end was cut by 1 base, the J end by 5 bases, with 14 bases between. CDR1 and CDR2 from the germline V gene are SQVTM and ANQGSEA. The CDR3 DNA reads TGCAGCGTTGAAGTCAATGGTTATCGGACTGAAGCTTTCTTT. Its protein product is CSVEVNGYRTEAFF.

CDR3 in amino acids: CSVDRGRGGYTF. The CDR3 nucleotides are TGCAGCGTTGACAGGGGGCGCGGAGGCTACACCTTC. The chain uses TRBV29-1 and TRBJ1-2; TRBD1 agrees at 8 bases. CDR3 length equals 12 residues. V shed 3 bases and J 8 bases; nucleotides not matched to a gene: 5. Germline V gene sequence: CDR1 SQVTM, CDR2 ANQGSEA.

Concerning this clonotype itself: A much larger clonotype is one base distant, so this may be a read error. V and J are TRBV5-5 and TRBJ2-7; D perhaps matches TRBD1 (6 bases). The ends were cut back, 4 bases at V and 7 bases at J, with 15 bases in the middle. Germline V CDR1 and CDR2: SGHKS, YYEKEE (reference sequence). This CDR3 is 13 amino acids long. The chain's CDR3 is CASSPTGREEQYF. Here the CDR3 DNA reads TGTGCCAGCAGCCCCACAGGGCGAGAGGAGCAGTACTTC.

A word on this clonotype: A much larger clone sits a single nucleotide away, making a read error possible. It is likely a read error, because the conserved phenylalanine at the end of the CDR3 is missing. For the CDR3, the DNA is TGCAGTGCTCCCCTAGCGGGGGCCCTCTCCTACGAGCAGTACTGC. This sequence encodes CSAPLAGALSYEQYC. The J gene is TRBJ2-5, the V gene TRBV20-1; TRBD2 matches 10 bases. Near its end, the DNA agrees better with TRBJ2-7, so the J call may be wrong. The CDR3 length is 15 residues. Germline CDR1 DFQATT, CDR2 SNEGSKA (reference sequence).